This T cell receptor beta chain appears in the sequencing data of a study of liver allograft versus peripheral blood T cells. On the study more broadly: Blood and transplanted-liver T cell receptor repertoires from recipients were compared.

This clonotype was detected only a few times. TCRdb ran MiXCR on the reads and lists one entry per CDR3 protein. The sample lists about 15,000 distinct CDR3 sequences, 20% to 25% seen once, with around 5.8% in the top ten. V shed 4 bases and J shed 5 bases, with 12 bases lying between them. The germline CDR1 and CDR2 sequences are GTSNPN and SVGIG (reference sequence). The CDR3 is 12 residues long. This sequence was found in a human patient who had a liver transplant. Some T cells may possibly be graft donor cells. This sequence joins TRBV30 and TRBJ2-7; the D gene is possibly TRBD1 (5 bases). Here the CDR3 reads CAWTQGANEQYF. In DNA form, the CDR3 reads TGTGCCTGGACCCAGGGCGCAAACGAGCAGTACTTC.